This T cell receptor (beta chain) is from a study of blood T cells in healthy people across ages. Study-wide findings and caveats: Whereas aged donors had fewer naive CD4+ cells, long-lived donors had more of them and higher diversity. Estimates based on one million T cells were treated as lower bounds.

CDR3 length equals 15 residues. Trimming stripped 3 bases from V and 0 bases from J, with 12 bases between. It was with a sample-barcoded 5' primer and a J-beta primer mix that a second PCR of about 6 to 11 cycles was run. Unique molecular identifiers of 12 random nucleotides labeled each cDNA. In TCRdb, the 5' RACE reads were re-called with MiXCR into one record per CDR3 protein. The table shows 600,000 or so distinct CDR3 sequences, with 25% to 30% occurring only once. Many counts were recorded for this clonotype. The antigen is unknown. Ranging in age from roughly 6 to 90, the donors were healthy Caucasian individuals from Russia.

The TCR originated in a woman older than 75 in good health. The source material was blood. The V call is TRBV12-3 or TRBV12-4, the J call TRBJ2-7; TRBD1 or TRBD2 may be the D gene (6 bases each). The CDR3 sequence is CASSLRGESSYEQYF. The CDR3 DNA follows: TGTGCCAGCAGTTTGAGGGGGGAGAGCTCCTACGAGCAGTACTTC.